This T cell receptor (beta chain) was documented in a study of blood T cell repertoires in COVID-19. Across the whole study: From the United States, Italy and Spain came samples of acute and convalescent COVID-19. T cells, B-cell-depleted T cells, or PBMCs supplied cDNA or gDNA.

In the authors' workflow: Using reference gene primer amplification, nucleated cell counts were estimated. Data came from immunoSEQ multiplex PCR; TCRdb stores just in-frame clones and leaves some out. The V and J calls and clone size are taken from that table; D and trimming were inferred from the DNA. The sample includes about 260,000 clones, 88% of them seen just once. Germline V gives CDR1 DFQATT, CDR2 SNEGSKA (reference sequence). CDR3 length equals 11 residues. V lost 5 bases to trimming and J lost 5 bases; unmatched junction nucleotides: 3. This receptor was obtained from a human donor in a cohort sampled during active COVID-19. This sequence joins TRBV20-1 and TRBJ2-7, with TRBD1 identical over 7 bases. Material for sequencing was peripheral blood. The CDR3 reads CSAYDRDEQYF. In nucleotides, the CDR3 is TGCAGTGCTTATGACAGGGACGAGCAGTACTTC.